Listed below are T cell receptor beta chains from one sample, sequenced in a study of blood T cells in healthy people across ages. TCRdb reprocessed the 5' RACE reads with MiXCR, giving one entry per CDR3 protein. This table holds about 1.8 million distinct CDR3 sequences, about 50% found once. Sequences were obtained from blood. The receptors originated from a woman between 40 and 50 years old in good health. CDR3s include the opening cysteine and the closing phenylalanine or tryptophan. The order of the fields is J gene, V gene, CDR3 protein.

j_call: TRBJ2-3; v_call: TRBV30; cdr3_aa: CAWSGKGGPDTQYF
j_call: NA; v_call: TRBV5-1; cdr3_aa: CASASGGLSFAYEQYF
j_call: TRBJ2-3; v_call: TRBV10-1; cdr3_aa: CASSETIAGGPTDTQYF
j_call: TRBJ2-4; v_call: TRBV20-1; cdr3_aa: CSASTGLAKNIQYF
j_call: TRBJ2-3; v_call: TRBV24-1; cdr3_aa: CATEGPAANTQYF
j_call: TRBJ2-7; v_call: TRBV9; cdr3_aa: CASSVYRDAAYEQYF
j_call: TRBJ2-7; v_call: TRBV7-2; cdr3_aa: CASSDGTPHEQYF
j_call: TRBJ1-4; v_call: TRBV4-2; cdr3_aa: CASSREGELGEKLFF
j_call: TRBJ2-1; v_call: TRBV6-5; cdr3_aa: CASSYSDGNYNEQFF
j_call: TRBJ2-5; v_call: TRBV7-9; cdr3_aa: CASKSSGGETQYF
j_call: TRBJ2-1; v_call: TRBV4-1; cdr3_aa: CASSHQDAVSYNEQFF
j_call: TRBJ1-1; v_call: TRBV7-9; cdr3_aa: CASSLLTGGGTEAFF
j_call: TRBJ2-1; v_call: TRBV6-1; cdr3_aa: CASSEMRGAYAYNEQFF
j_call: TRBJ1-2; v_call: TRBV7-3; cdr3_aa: CASSSGTTSNYGYTF
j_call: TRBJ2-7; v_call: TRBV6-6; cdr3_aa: CASRGGLTLYEQYF
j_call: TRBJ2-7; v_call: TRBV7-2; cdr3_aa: CASSPRGREQYF
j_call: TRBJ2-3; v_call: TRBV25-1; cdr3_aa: CASSSGIVATDTQYF
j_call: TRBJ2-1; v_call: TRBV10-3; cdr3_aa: CAATGGEARNEQFF
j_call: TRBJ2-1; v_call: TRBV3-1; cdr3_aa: CASSQVGGRSSYNEQFF
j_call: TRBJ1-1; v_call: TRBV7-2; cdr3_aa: CASSLMAGGTGTEAFF
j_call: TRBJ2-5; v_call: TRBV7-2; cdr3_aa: CASSPFGTQETQYF
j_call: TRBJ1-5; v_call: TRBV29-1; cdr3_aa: CSVGDRPGGNQPQHF
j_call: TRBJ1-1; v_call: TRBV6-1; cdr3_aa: CVSSQGRNTEAFF
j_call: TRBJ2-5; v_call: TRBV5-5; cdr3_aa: CASSLGQDQETQYF
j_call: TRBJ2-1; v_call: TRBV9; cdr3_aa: CASSPGLAGGGNEQFF
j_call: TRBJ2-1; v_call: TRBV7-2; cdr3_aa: CASSLKGQGSYNEQFF
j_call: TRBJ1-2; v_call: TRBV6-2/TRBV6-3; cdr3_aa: CASGVINYGYTF
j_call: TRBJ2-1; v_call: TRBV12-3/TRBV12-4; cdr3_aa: CASSWNWEFSYNEQFF
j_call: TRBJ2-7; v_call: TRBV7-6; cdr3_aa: CASSLELQAGGNTYEQYF
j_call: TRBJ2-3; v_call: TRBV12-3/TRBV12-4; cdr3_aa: CASSLDRAGGFTDTQYF
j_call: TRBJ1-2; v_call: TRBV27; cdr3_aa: CASRLQAHYGYTF
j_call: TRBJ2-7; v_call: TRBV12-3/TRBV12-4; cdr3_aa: CASSFFAGQSHSSYEQYF
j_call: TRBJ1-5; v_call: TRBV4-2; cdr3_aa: CASSQSGQVSISNQPQHF
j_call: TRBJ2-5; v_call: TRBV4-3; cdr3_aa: CASSQAWAETQYF
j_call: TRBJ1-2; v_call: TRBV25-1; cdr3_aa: CASSEDLLDIYGYTF
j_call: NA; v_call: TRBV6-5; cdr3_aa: CASSYGIEVVEETQYF
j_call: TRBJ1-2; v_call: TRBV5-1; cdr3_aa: CASSSRTGDRGYGYTF
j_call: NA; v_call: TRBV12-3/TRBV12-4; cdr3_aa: CASSFGTAYNEQYF
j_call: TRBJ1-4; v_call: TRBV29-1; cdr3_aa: CSVEGASGEKLFF
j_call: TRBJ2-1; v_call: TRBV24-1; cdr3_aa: CATSETGTGANEQFF
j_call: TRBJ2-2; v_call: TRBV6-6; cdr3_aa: CASSTERQYTGELFF
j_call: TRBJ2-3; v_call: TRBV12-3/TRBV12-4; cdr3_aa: CASSPRQGATANTQYF
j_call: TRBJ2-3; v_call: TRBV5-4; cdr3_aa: CASSSEVAAGTQYF
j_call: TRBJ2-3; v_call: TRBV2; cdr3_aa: CASGRGGFQDTQYF
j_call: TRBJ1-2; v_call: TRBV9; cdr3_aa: CASSGPDYRSNYGYTF
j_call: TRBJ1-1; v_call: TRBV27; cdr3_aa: CASSGTAINTEAFF
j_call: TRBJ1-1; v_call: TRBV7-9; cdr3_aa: CASSLKNLEAFF
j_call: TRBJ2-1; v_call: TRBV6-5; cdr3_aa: CASSYDWYNEQFF
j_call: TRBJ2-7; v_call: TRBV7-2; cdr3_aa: CASSRRDNYEQYF
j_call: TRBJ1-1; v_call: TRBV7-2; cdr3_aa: CASSPQGSVNTEAFF
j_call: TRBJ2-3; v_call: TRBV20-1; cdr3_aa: CSAGYEGTDTQYF
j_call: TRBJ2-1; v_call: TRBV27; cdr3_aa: CASSLLRGGLPEQFF
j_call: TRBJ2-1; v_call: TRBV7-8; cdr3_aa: CASSPPGLAGGIGEQFF
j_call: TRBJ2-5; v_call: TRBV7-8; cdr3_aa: CASSERQGATVLETQYF